The 20 T cell receptor beta chains below come from one sample, sequenced in a study of PD-L1 blockade in urothelial cancer. Sequencing used immunoSEQ multiplex PCR; TCRdb keeps in-frame clones, though not all of them. The sample includes around 57,000 clones, 81% seen only once; the top ten take 1.6%. Stated time point: pretreatment peripheral blood. The material sequenced was PBMCs, taken around atezolizumab (anti-PD-L1) treatment. These receptors originate from a man aged 65 to 85 with urothelial cancer.

J is TRBJ2-7 and V is TRBV29-1; 8 bases agree with TRBD1. The CDR3 covers 14 residues. CDR1 is SQVTM and CDR2 is ANQGSEA in the germline V gene. V gave up 6 bases and J gave up 0 bases; unmatched junction bases: 7. The CDR3 DNA reads as TGCAGCGTGAGCAACAGGGGGGTCTCCTACGAGCAGTACTTC. This gives the protein CSVSNRGVSYEQYF.

This clone was observed once. The J gene is TRBJ2-1, the V gene TRBV5-4, with D tentatively TRBD1 (6 bases). Germline V CDR1 and CDR2: SGHNT, YYREEE (reference sequence). V lost 2 bases and J 8 bases, leaving 14 bases between the germline ends. The length of the CDR3 is 14 residues. The CDR3 region has the DNA TGTGCCAGCAGCTTAGGGGGAGAAGGCGATGAGCAGTTCTTC. Its protein product is CASSLGGEGDEQFF. The full variable domain, its missing parts supplied by reference TRBV5-4 and TRBJ2-1, is ETGVTQSPTHLIKTRGQQVTLRCSSQSGHNTVSWYQQALGQGPQFIFQYYREEENGRGNFPPRFSGLQFPNYSSELNVNALELDDSALYLCASSLGGEGDEQFFGPGTRLTVL.

DNA for the CDR3: TGTGCCAGCAGCCCATCTAGTTTTGAGACCCAGTACTTC. Protein product: CASSPSSFETQYF. The V call is TRBV7-9, the J call TRBJ2-5; D is unresolved. Germline CDR1 and CDR2: SEHNR and FQNEAQ (reference sequence). The CDR3 covers 13 residues. The V end lost 5 bases, the J end lost 5 bases, and 12 bases lay between the germline ends.

This clone was seen just once. The chain employs TRBV29-1 and TRBJ2-7; 8 bases match TRBD1. Germline V lookup: CDR1 SQVTM, CDR2 ANQGSEA. J was trimmed by 0 bases and V by 8 bases; bases with no gene match: 3. This CDR3 comprises 12 residues. The CDR3 protein is CSSQGGSYEQYF. For the CDR3, the DNA is TGCAGCTCACAGGGGGGCTCCTACGAGCAGTACTTC.

The rearrangement links TRBV6-5 to TRBJ2-3; 10 positions match TRBD2. Germline V CDR1 and CDR2: MNHEY, SVGAGI. V shed 6 bases, J shed 3 bases, and the junction held 6 bases outside the gene matches. The CDR3 consists of 15 residues. The CDR3 DNA reads TGTGCCAGCAGACCTCTAGCGGGAGCGACAGATACGCAGTATTTT. It is translated as CASRPLAGATDTQYF.

The V and J genes are TRBV6-1 and TRBJ1-1, with D possibly matching TRBD1 (6 bases). Germline CDR1 and CDR2: MNHNS and SASEGT. The CDR3 runs to 14 residues. Trimming removed 5 bases from V and 0 bases from J, with 10 bases in between. CDR3 nucleotides: TGTGCCAGCAGTCCCGGGACACTGAACACTGAAGCTTTCTTT. As protein: CASSPGTLNTEAFF.

V is TRBV19 and J is TRBJ1-1, with TRBD1 matching 9 bases. CDR1 is LNHDA and CDR2 is SQIVND in the germline V gene (reference sequence). Unmatched junction bases numbered 11, after V lost 8 bases and J lost 1 base. This CDR3 region has 16 residues. This CDR3 reads CASSPPGQGRNTEAFF. The CDR3 DNA follows: TGTGCCAGTTCACCCCCAGGACAGGGGAGGAACACTGAAGCTTTCTTT.

The J gene is TRBJ1-2, the V gene TRBV11-3, with 10 bases lining up with TRBD1. V gave up 4 bases and J gave up 10 bases; unmatched junction bases: 21. Germline V gives CDR1 SGHNT, CDR2 YENEEA. The CDR3 extends over 18 amino acids. In DNA form, the CDR3 reads TGTGCCAGCAGCTCAAAAAAAATTATAATGGGACAGGGGCCCTTCTACACCTTC. Its protein is CASSSKKIIMGQGPFYTF. Full variable domain (rest looked up from reference TRBV11-3 and TRBJ1-2): EAGVVQSPRYKIIEKKQPVAFWCNPISGHNTLYWYLQNLGQGPELLIRYENEEAVDDSQLPKDRFSAERLKGVDSTLKIQPAELGDSAVYLCASSSKKIIMGQGPFYTFGSGTRLTVV.

This clone came up many times. V and J are TRBV4-1 and TRBJ2-1, with TRBD1 as a possible D gene (5 bases). V was trimmed by 0 bases and J by 2 bases, leaving 14 bases between them. CDR1 and CDR2 from the germline V gene are MGHRA and YSYEKL. This CDR3 is built from 17 residues. The CDR3 sequence: CASSQDTGDLTYNEQFF. In DNA form, the CDR3 reads TGCGCCAGCAGCCAAGATACAGGAGACCTAACCTACAATGAGCAGTTCTTC.

This clone was counted once. The sample has other DNA sequences that encode this CDR3 too. The V call is TRBV7-2, the J call TRBJ1-2, with D maybe TRBD1 (6 bases). V lost 1 base to trimming and J lost 8 bases, with 11 bases between them. Germline V gene sequence: CDR1 SGHTA, CDR2 FQGNSA. The CDR3 length is 13 residues. CDR3 DNA sequence: TGTGCCAGCAGCTTAGGAGGGGGTTACGGCTACACCTTC. Translation: CASSLGGGYGYTF.

The chain carries TRBV7-3 and TRBJ1-2, with 11 positions matching TRBD1. Germline V CDR1 and CDR2: SGHTA, FQGTGA. The CDR3 consists of 16 residues. Unmatched junction bases numbered 6, after V lost 0 bases and J lost 6 bases. The CDR3 reads CASSLTGTGGLNGYTF. The DNA for the CDR3 is TGTGCCAGCAGCTTAACGGGGACAGGGGGACTTAATGGCTACACCTTC.

This chain connects TRBV7-2 to TRBJ2-7; TRBD2 might be the D (5 bases). Germline-derived CDR1 and CDR2 are SGHTA and FQGNSA. This CDR3 contains 14 residues. Trimming removed 0 bases from V and 2 bases from J, with 8 bases in between. The CDR3 coding sequence is TGTGCCAGCAGCTTAGCGGGAGACCCCTACGAGCAGTACTTC. Translation gives CASSLAGDPYEQYF. Full variable domain (remainder filled in from reference TRBV7-2 and TRBJ2-7): GAGVSQSPSNKVTEKGKDVELRCDPISGHTALYWYRQSLGQGLEFLIYFQGNSAPDKSGLPSDRFSAERTGGSVSTLTIQRTQQEDSAVYLCASSLAGDPYEQYFGPGTRLTVT.

This clone was seen a handful of times. The V and J genes are TRBV11-2 and TRBJ1-1, with D tentatively TRBD1 (6 bases). The CDR3 loop spans 13 amino acids. With 6 bases removed from V and 9 bases from J, the gap between germline ends came to 17 bases. Germline V lookup: CDR1 SGHAT, CDR2 FQNNGV. DNA of the CDR3: TGTGCCAGCAGTTATGACAGGTCGGATCAAGCTTTCTTT. This gives the protein CASSYDRSDQAFF.

The CDR3 DNA reads as TGTGCCAGCCAGCGGACAGTCTCCTACGAGCAGTACTTC. This gives the protein CASQRTVSYEQYF. The V and J genes are TRBV6-6 and TRBJ2-7, with D maybe TRBD1 (6 bases). V was shortened by 8 bases and J by 0 bases, with 11 bases between the two germline ends. Germline lookup yields CDR1 MNHNY and CDR2 SVGAGI (reference sequence). The CDR3 extends over 13 amino acids.

DNA for the CDR3: TGCAGCGCAAATGTCGGGACAGATCCTTCCTACGAGCAGTACTTC. Protein product: CSANVGTDPSYEQYF. The chain combines TRBV29-1 with TRBJ2-7; TRBD1 agrees at 7 bases. Germline CDR1 and CDR2: SQVTM and ANQGSEA. The CDR3 extends over 15 amino acids. The trim removed 7 bases at V and 1 base at J, leaving 13 bases unmatched.

The sample holds one count of this clone. The chain has TRBV11-3 and TRBJ2-2; 8 bases fit TRBD1. J lost 7 bases, V lost 5 bases, and 6 bases had no gene match. The length of the CDR3 is 14 residues. Germline CDR1 and CDR2: SGHNT and YENEEA. The CDR3 coding sequence is TGTGCCAGCAGCACGAACAGGGGGTTCGGGGAGCTGTTTTTT. It encodes CASSTNRGFGELFF.

This clone appeared a single time. V is TRBV11-3 and J is TRBJ2-1, with TRBD2 identical over 11 bases. V shed 5 bases, J shed 2 bases, and the junction held 8 bases outside the gene matches. Germline lookup yields CDR1 SGHNT and CDR2 YENEEA. CDR3 length: 17 amino acids. DNA for the CDR3: TGTGCCAGCAGCCCATCCGGGACTAGCGGTCCCTACAATGAGCAGTTCTTC. It encodes CASSPSGTSGPYNEQFF.

The chain couples TRBV15 to TRBJ2-7, with 7 nucleotides matching TRBD2. The CDR3 has 16 amino acids. Germline V lookup: CDR1 LNHNV, CDR2 YYDKDF (reference sequence). The V gene end was trimmed by 5 bases and the J gene end by 0 bases; junction bases not matched to a gene: 10. CDR3 nucleotides: TGTGCCACCAGCCCGCTCGCCGGGACTACCTCCTACGAGCAGTACTTC. Translation: CATSPLAGTTSYEQYF.

The chain combines TRBV5-1 with TRBJ1-2; D is uncertain. The V and J ends lost 5 bases and 2 bases respectively, with 13 bases between them. The germline CDR1 and CDR2 sequences are SGHRS and YFSETQ. The CDR3 loop spans 14 amino acids. The CDR3 DNA is TGCGCCAGCAGTATTATAGCAGAGAACTATGGCTACACCTTC. This encodes CASSIIAENYGYTF.

The J gene is TRBJ2-3, the V gene TRBV7-6; the match to TRBD1 covers 7 bases. Trimming removed 4 bases from V and 4 bases from J; junction bases left unmatched: 8. Germline V gives CDR1 SGHVS, CDR2 FNYEAQ. The CDR3 contains 15 residues. CDR3 nucleotides: TGTGCCAGCAGCTCCTCGACAGGGAGCCCAGATACGCAGTATTTT. Encoded protein: CASSSSTGSPDTQYF.